These 17 T cell receptor beta chains share one sample of origin, sequenced in a study of early stage breast cancer tumors. Data came from immunoSEQ multiplex PCR; TCRdb stores just in-frame clones and leaves some out. The repertoire has thousands of clones, about 55% of them found once; the top ten carry approximately 19%. Sequenced material: breast tumor tissue. Every receptor here comes from a person aged 45 to 59 with breast cancer.

The gene calls are TRBV4-1 and TRBJ2-3, with D uncertain. V lost 0 bases to trimming and J lost 2 bases, with 9 bases between them. Germline V CDR1 and CDR2: MGHRA, YSYEKL. The CDR3 spans 15 residues. CDR3 bases: TGCGCCAGCAGCCAAGAGCCCTACCCCACAGATACGCAGTATTTT. It translates to CASSQEPYPTDTQYF.

The V call is TRBV2, the J call TRBJ2-3; D is uncertain. V dropped 1 base and J dropped 1 base, with 6 bases sitting between them. The length of the CDR3 is 14 residues. Germline lookup yields CDR1 SNHLY and CDR2 FYNNEI. The CDR3 loop reads CASSEGLGTDTQYF. The CDR3 coding sequence is TGTGCCAGCAGTGAAGGGTTGGGCACAGATACGCAGTATTTT. The complete variable domain, with remaining parts taken from reference TRBV2 and TRBJ2-3, reads EPEVTQTPSHQVTQMGQEVILRCVPISNHLYFYWYRQILGQKVEFLVSFYNNEISEKSEIFDDQFSVERPDGSNFTLKIRSTKLEDSAMYFCASSEGLGTDTQYFGPGTRLTVL.

V is TRBV5-5 and J is TRBJ1-6; D is undetermined. The CDR3 length is 15 residues. V was cut by 5 bases and J by 4 bases, with 13 bases left in between. Germline loops: CDR1 SGHKS, CDR2 YYEKEE (reference sequence). As DNA, the CDR3 is TGTGCCAGCAGTCCCGCGACTACTTATAATTCACCCCTCCACTTT. It encodes CASSPATTYNSPLHF.

This clone was seen more than once but under ten times. The V call is TRBV19, the J call TRBJ1-5; D unclear. The germline V gene has CDR1 LNHDA and CDR2 SQIVND (reference sequence). The V gene lost 5 bases and the J gene lost 11 bases, with 13 bases spanning the gap. The CDR3 contains 12 residues. This CDR3 is CASSGDPGTQHF. DNA of the CDR3: TGTGCCAGTAGTGGGGATCCCGGGACCCAGCATTTT. Full variable domain (missing parts from reference TRBV19 and TRBJ1-5): DGGITQSPKYLFRKEGQNVTLSCEQNLNHDAMYWYRQDPGQGLRLIYYSQIVNDFQKGDIAEGYSVSREKKESFPLTVTSAQKNPTAFYLCASSGDPGTQHFGDGTRLSIL.

This clone came up a few times. The J gene is TRBJ2-1, the V gene TRBV2; unclear D gene. V lost 4 bases to trimming and J lost 8 bases, with 18 bases between them. The CDR3 sequence is 15 residues long. Germline lookup yields CDR1 SNHLY and CDR2 FYNNEI. This CDR3 reads CASSADPSRAHEQFF. For the CDR3, the DNA is TGTGCCAGCAGTGCGGACCCGTCTAGGGCTCATGAGCAGTTCTTC.

This clone is medium-sized within its sample. V usage is TRBV16 and J usage is TRBJ2-7, with D possibly matching TRBD2 (5 bases). This CDR3 region has 13 residues. V lost 3 bases and J lost 2, with 8 bases in between. Germline assignment: CDR1 KGHSY and CDR2 FQNENV. This CDR3 is CASSHGLAYEQYF. The CDR3 DNA follows: TGTGCCAGCAGCCACGGACTCGCCTACGAGCAGTACTTC.

This clone turned up a few times. This chain links TRBV7-2 with TRBJ2-1; D perhaps matches TRBD2 (7 bases). The CDR3 is 15 amino acids. Trimming took 3 bases from V and 10 from J, leaving 19 bases between them. From germline, CDR1 is SGHTA and CDR2 FQGNSA. In DNA form, the CDR3 reads TGTGCCAGCAGCTTTGGATCCGGGGGGCCGGAAGAGCAGTTCTTC. Amino acids: CASSFGSGGPEEQFF.

This clone was seen only a few times. The chain uses TRBV5-1 and TRBJ2-6; D gene uncertain. The CDR3 sequence is 13 residues long. CDR1 and CDR2 (germline): SGHRS, YFSETQ. V was shortened by 5 bases and J by 4 bases, with 7 bases between the two germline ends. The CDR3 nucleotides read TGCGCCAGCAGGGGTTCCGGGGCCAACGTCCTGACTTTC. Amino acid sequence: CASRGSGANVLTF.

V gene TRBV28 combines with J gene TRBJ2-1, with a tentative D call TRBD1 (6 bases). Trimming took 5 bases from V and 6 from J, leaving 14 bases between them. Germline V gives CDR1 MDHEN, CDR2 SYDVKM. The CDR3 is 14 residues long. CDR3 loop: CASSTRQAINEQFF. CDR3 sequence (DNA): TGTGCCAGCAGTACTAGACAGGCTATCAATGAGCAGTTCTTC.

This sequence joins TRBV18 and TRBJ1-3, with D perhaps matching TRBD1 (5 bases). The CDR3 length is 20 residues. Trimming took off 3 bases at V and 0 bases at J, with 24 bases between the two ends. CDR1 and CDR2 from the germline V gene are KGHSH and LQKENI. This CDR3 is CASSPTRTTGTDLSGNTIYF. DNA for the CDR3: TGTGCCAGCTCACCCACTAGGACTACCGGGACGGATCTCTCTGGAAACACCATATATTTT.

The table lists this clone with a count of one. The genes are TRBV11-2 and TRBJ2-7; D unclear. Trimming removed 1 base from V and 0 bases from J, with 16 bases in between. Germline CDR1 and CDR2: SGHAT and FQNNGV. This CDR3 has 17 residues. Here the CDR3 DNA reads TGTGCCAGCAGCTTAGGGCGGACCACGACCGACTCCTACGAGCAGTACTTC. Residues: CASSLGRTTTDSYEQYF.

This chain joins TRBV7-2 and TRBJ1-1, with D perhaps TRBD1 (6 bases). Between the trimmed V and J ends, which lost 1 base and 7 bases, there was a span of 10 bases. This CDR3 contains 13 residues. The V gene's germline CDR1 is SGHTA and CDR2 FQGNSA. The CDR3 bases are TGTGCCAGCAGCTTAGGGTCAGGGGTTGAAGCTTTCTTT. It yields the protein CASSLGSGVEAFF.

The chain links TRBV2 to TRBJ2-7; D not resolved. The CDR3 totals 13 residues. The germline V gene encodes CDR1 SNHLY and CDR2 FYNNEI. Between the trimmed V and J ends, which lost 3 bases and 3 bases, there was a span of 9 bases. The CDR3 spells CASSEGRNYEQYV. CDR3 nucleotide sequence: TGTGCCAGCAGTGAGGGCAGGAACTACGAGCAGTACGTC.

The V call is TRBV7-2, the J call TRBJ2-5; 8 bases are shared with TRBD2. The V gene's germline CDR1 is SGHTA and CDR2 FQGNSA. The CDR3 length is 16 residues. The J segment lost 5 bases and the V segment lost 5 bases, leaving 13 bases of the junction unmatched. The CDR3 DNA follows: TGTGCCAGCAGCAAGCGGTGGAACGGGGGGGCTGAGACCCAGTACTTC. This encodes CASSKRWNGGAETQYF.

The rearrangement links TRBV27 to TRBJ2-3; D assignment may be TRBD1 or TRBD2 (5 bases each). The CDR3 covers 15 residues. Trimming shortened V by 7 bases and J by 2 bases, and 16 bases separated the two germline ends. The germline V gene has CDR1 MNHEY and CDR2 SMNVEV (reference sequence). In DNA form, the CDR3 reads TGTGCCAGCACCTTACGGGACGGGACCACAGATACGCAGTATTTT. Protein sequence: CASTLRDGTTDTQYF.

This sequence joins TRBV21-1 and TRBJ2-7; the table names TRBD1, a call not compared with the DNA. TRBV21-1 is designated a pseudogene. The CDR3 consists of 14 residues. The CDR3 DNA follows: TGTGCCAGCCGTCATCGGGACAGGGTCCACGAGCAGTACGTC. It is translated as CASRHRDRVHEQYV.

This clone showed up just once. This rearrangement joins TRBV7-2 to TRBJ2-7; tentative D call: TRBD2 (6 bases). Per germline, CDR1 SGHTA and CDR2 FQGNSA. With 6 bases removed from V and 0 bases from J, the gap between germline ends came to 12 bases. CDR3 size: 14 residues. CDR3 amino acids: CASRLTRDSYEQYF. The CDR3 nucleotides read TGTGCCAGCAGGCTCACGCGGGACTCCTACGAGCAGTACTTC.